This entry is about one T cell receptor (beta chain). The entry originates in a study of T-cell memory formation after mild COVID-19. Study details: Clusters of TCRs were largely donor specific.

In germline, CDR1 is SQVTM, CDR2 ANQGSEA. The CDR3 runs to 13 residues. Trimming removed 3 bases at V and 0 bases at J, with 8 bases between. One entry per CDR3 protein, called by TCRdb with MiXCR from the 5' RACE reads. The sample records about 340,000 distinct CDR3 sequences, roughly 13% being singletons. This sequence joins TRBV29-1 and TRBJ1-1, with D uncertain. The sequenced material came from PBMCs or a T cell subset sorted from them (not recorded which). The origin of this receptor is a man aged 18 to 29 who had mild COVID-19 (a few samples of this study predate the infection). Cell type and time point are not known. The CDR3 loop reads CSVEVSMNTEAFF. In nucleotides, the CDR3 is TGCAGCGTTGAGGTTTCCATGAACACTGAAGCTTTCTTT.